The source of this T cell receptor (beta chain) is a study of response to subunit inactivated influenza vaccine listed by TCRdb under 2018. Concerning the study at large: Deep quantitative T cell receptor repertoire profiling was used in the study to track responses to a trivalent subunit inactivated influenza vaccine.

As encoded in the germline V gene, CDR1 is MGHRA while CDR2 is YSYEKL. V is trimmed back by 4 bases and J by 4 bases, and the junction contains 15 bases that no gene match accounts for. Including cysteine and phenylalanine, the CDR3 has 17 amino acids. Of the read, only the CDR3 DNA is kept; its 51 bases are in frame from base 1. The library relied on RT-PCR. The instrument given in TCRdb is Illumina HiSeq 2500. TCRdb reanalyzed the raw reads on its own, using fastp at Q25 for trimming and MiXCR for clone calling, and kept in-frame beta chains. Identical CDR3 proteins give one entry, which carries the most common genes and DNA. This sample lists around 750,000 distinct CDR3 sequences; 21% were detected once. The top ten clones comprise roughly 10% of the sample. This clonotype was recorded a few times. Its specific antigen is unknown. No base quality information exists; no much larger clone differs at one position.

On the study overall, not on this receptor specifically: The authors proposed that each seasonal influenza vaccination may bring in only a limited number of new T cells.

This sequence was found in a middle-aged man who received an inactivated influenza vaccine. Donor details come from another sample of the same person, matched by shared clones. The sample was PBMCs from blood, taken around 5 days after vaccination. Rearrangement joined TRBV4-1 to TRBJ2-7, with 8 bases aligning to TRBD1. The CDR3 amino acid sequence is: CASSLLPGPGQAYEQYF. The nucleotide sequence reads TGCGCCAGCAGCCTACTACCGGGCCCGGGACAGGCTTACGAGCAGTACTTC.